This T cell receptor (beta chain) originates from a study of cytomegalovirus exposure and HLA in healthy donors. The CDR3 has 12 residues. Deletions cut 5 bases from V and 5 bases from J, with 10 bases between. Germline lookup yields CDR1 SGHVS and CDR2 FQNEAQ. PCR amplification relied on 60 Vbeta primers (plus 13 Jbeta primers). The assay was immunoSEQ multiplex PCR, and TCRdb's table has in-frame clones only and misses some. This sample has under 200,000 clones, with around 75% found just once. Sequenced: PBMCs. This TCR was sampled from a woman in her 30s in good health and CMV-seronegative. The chain combines TRBV7-8 with TRBJ2-7; D uncertain. CDR3: CASSPQYNEQYF. The CDR3 nucleotides are TGTGCCAGCAGCCCGCAGTACAACGAGCAGTACTTC.